This T cell receptor (beta chain) was retrieved from a study of T cells in tumors after PD-1 blockade. Background on the study: Daily vismodegib 150 mg continued in a subset of anti-PD-1-treated patients. Blood samples averaged roughly 110,000 templates (range roughly 22,000-280,000) and 36,536 unique clonotypes.

The method was immunoSEQ multiplex PCR; TCRdb's version includes in-frame clones alone and lacks a portion of them. Altogether 45,000 to 60,000 clones are present, 65% to 80% being singletons, with the ten largest covering around 9.3%. Germline V gene data show CDR1 as SGHRS and CDR2 as YFSETQ. With 7 bases removed from V and 0 bases from J, the gap between germline ends came to 14 bases. The CDR3 extends over 15 amino acids. Template: tumor biopsy or peripheral blood genomic DNA, roughly 550-6,004 ng per sample. The genes are TRBV5-1 and TRBJ1-3; a possible D gene is TRBD1 (5 bases). This specimen was PBMCs, taken before anti-PD-1 therapy. This TCR was recovered from a human donor with advanced basal cell or squamous cell carcinoma (not recorded which). CDR3 protein: CASSFGGVSGNTIYF. CDR3 coding DNA: TGCGCCAGCTCTTTCGGGGGTGTCTCTGGAAACACCATATATTTT.